What follows are 17 T cell receptor beta chains derived from one specimen sequenced in a study of control samples from healthy donors and cancer patients. TCRdb's table, derived via immunoSEQ multiplex PCR, lists solely in-frame clones and lacks some. Here the sample spans roughly 38,000 clones, over 80% being singletons. Input material: blood. The receptors originated from a man between 60 and 70 years old in good health.

The chain combines TRBV7-9 with TRBJ2-5; 12 bases are a match to TRBD1. V lost 4 bases to trimming and J lost 5 bases; unmatched junction nucleotides: 8. The CDR3 is made up of 16 amino acids. From germline, CDR1 is SEHNR and CDR2 FQNEAQ (reference sequence). CDR3 DNA: TGTGCCAGCAGCTCGGGACAGGGGGCAGAAAGGGAGACCCAGTACTTC. It translates to CASSSGQGAERETQYF.

This chain links TRBV6-5 with TRBJ1-3; unclear D gene. Trimming took off 2 bases at V and 1 base at J, with 6 bases between the two ends. The CDR3 extends over 14 amino acids. Germline V CDR1 and CDR2: MNHEY, SVGAGI. CDR3 in amino acids: CASSYGTSGNTIYF. In DNA form, the CDR3 reads TGTGCCAGCAGTTACGGTACTTCTGGAAACACCATATATTTT.

V and J are TRBV19 and TRBJ1-3; D is undetermined. The CDR3 runs to 16 residues. Germline CDR1 and CDR2: LNHDA and SQIVND (reference sequence). V lost 5 bases and J lost 1, with 15 bases in between. DNA of the CDR3: TGTGCCAGTAGTCCTACGTGGTTAAGATCTGGAAACACCATATATTTT. Its translation is CASSPTWLRSGNTIYF.

The genes are TRBV6-2 or TRBV6-3 and TRBJ2-5; D unresolved. The J call is uncertain, as TRBJ2-7 better fits the DNA end. Germline CDR1 is MNHEY and CDR2 is SVGEGT. The CDR3 spans 14 residues. CDR3 in DNA: TGTGCCAGCAGTTCGATTAGTGGGACCTACGAGCAGTACTTC. This gives the protein CASSSISGTYEQYF.

The chain uses TRBV2 and TRBJ1-2, with a weak D call TRBD1 (5 bases). The CDR3 sequence is 13 residues long. V gave up 6 bases and J gave up 5 bases, with 13 bases separating them. The V gene's germline CDR1 is SNHLY and CDR2 FYNNEI. The CDR3 sequence: CASSQDSRYGYTF. In nucleotides, the CDR3 is TGTGCCAGCAGCCAAGACAGCCGTTATGGCTACACCTTC.

This clone has a handful of counts. The V gene is TRBV27, the J gene TRBJ1-5; D not certain. The CDR3 spans 15 residues. The V end was cut by 0 bases, the J end by 1 base, with 7 bases between. Germline V CDR1 and CDR2: MNHEY, SMNVEV (reference sequence). The CDR3 DNA reads TGTGCCAGCAGTTTATCCGGTAGGAGCAATCAGCCCCAGCATTTT. Its protein product is CASSLSGRSNQPQHF.

The V gene is TRBV3-1 (or the pseudogene TRBV3-2), the J gene TRBJ2-1; a possible D gene is TRBD2 (5 bases). The CDR3 covers 14 residues. CDR1 is LGHDT and CDR2 is YNNKEL in the germline V gene (reference sequence). Trimming stripped 7 bases from V and 11 bases from J, with 21 bases between. This CDR3 reads CASKPGGSRGKQFF. In DNA form, the CDR3 reads TGTGCCAGCAAGCCCGGCGGCTCACGGGGTAAGCAGTTCTTC.

The chain's CDR3 is CASSKLGGRSTDTQYF. For the CDR3, the DNA is TGTGCCAGCAGCAAGTTGGGCGGGAGAAGCACAGATACGCAGTATTTT. The chain employs TRBV21-1 and TRBJ2-3; the table's D call, TRBD2, has no DNA check behind it. TRBV21-1 constitutes a pseudogene. This CDR3 spans 16 amino acids.

V usage is TRBV28 and J usage is TRBJ1-2; TRBD1 aligns across 7 bases. The J segment lost 2 bases and the V segment lost 8 bases, leaving 11 bases of the junction unmatched. CDR1 and CDR2 from the germline V gene are MDHEN and SYDVKM. The CDR3 length is 15 residues. The CDR3 protein is CASGAGSTGNYGYTF. CDR3 bases: TGTGCCAGCGGAGCGGGATCGACAGGGAACTATGGCTACACCTTC.

This clone was detected once. The chain links TRBV2 to TRBJ1-6; D possibly corresponds to TRBD1 (6 bases). This CDR3 comprises 15 residues. V was shortened by 2 bases and J by 7 bases, with 12 bases between the two germline ends. Germline V gives CDR1 SNHLY, CDR2 FYNNEI. DNA of the CDR3: TGTGCCAGCAGTGAACAGGGGAAATCGAATTCACCCCTCCACTTT. It encodes CASSEQGKSNSPLHF.

V usage is TRBV4-2 and J usage is TRBJ1-3; D is undetermined. Germline CDR1 and CDR2: LGHNA and YNFKEQ. V shed 7 bases and J shed 4 bases, with 11 bases lying between them. CDR3 length: 13 amino acids. The CDR3 reads CASTDRPGNTIYF. The DNA for the CDR3 is TGTGCCAGCACCGATAGGCCCGGAAACACCATATATTTT.

CDR3 in DNA: TGTGCCAGCAGGGGGAGGGGGACAGGGGGCAACGAGCAGTACTTC. This codes for CASRGRGTGGNEQYF. The chain joins TRBV6-6 to TRBJ2-7, with 12 bases aligning to TRBD1. V shed 6 bases and J 5 bases; nucleotides not matched to a gene: 8. The CDR3 has 15 residues. Germline CDR1 reads MNHNY; CDR2 reads SVGAGI (reference sequence).

This rearrangement joins TRBV6-5 to TRBJ1-1; no clear D. The CDR3 loop spans 12 amino acids. CDR1 is MNHEY and CDR2 is SVGAGI in the germline V gene. Deletions cut 5 bases from V and 5 bases from J, with 9 bases between. The CDR3 nucleotides are TGTGCCAGCAGTCGTTATAGAACTGAAGCTTTCTTT. It is translated as CASSRYRTEAFF.

This clone was picked up one time. The chain has TRBV24-1 and TRBJ2-6, with D possibly TRBD1 on 5 matching bases. The CDR3 totals 18 residues. V was clipped by 4 bases and J by 0 bases, with 15 bases between them. The V gene's germline CDR1 is KGHDR and CDR2 SFDVKD. The CDR3 DNA reads TGTGCCACCAGTGACGTAACAGGCGCACACTCTGGGGCCAACGTCCTGACTTTC. Encoded protein: CATSDVTGAHSGANVLTF.

The chain carries TRBV29-1 and TRBJ1-1; D uncertain. This CDR3 spans 12 amino acids. Germline V gene sequence: CDR1 SQVTM, CDR2 ANQGSEA. V gave up 3 bases and J gave up 7 bases, with 12 bases separating them. CDR3 nucleotides: TGCAGCGTTGATAAAAGGGATGATGAAGCTTTCTTT. Translating it yields CSVDKRDDEAFF.

The V call is TRBV24-1, the J call TRBJ1-2; weak D call: TRBD1 (5 bases). The CDR3 is 16 residues long. V lost 2 bases and J 7 bases, leaving 19 bases between the germline ends. The V gene's germline CDR1 is KGHDR and CDR2 SFDVKD. The CDR3 DNA reads TGTGCCACCAGTGATTCTTCCCCGGGACGGTATAGTGGCTACACCTTC. It yields the protein CATSDSSPGRYSGYTF.

The J gene is TRBJ1-5, the V gene TRBV5-6, with D possibly being TRBD1 (5 bases). Deletions cut 4 bases from V and 4 bases from J, with 15 bases between. The CDR3 runs 15 residues. Germline V gives CDR1 SGHDT, CDR2 YYEEEE. Here the CDR3 DNA reads TGTGCCAGCAGCGCCCGCGCGGGGCGGAATCAGCCCCAGCATTTT. Protein product: CASSARAGRNQPQHF.